Below, 13 T cell receptor beta chains from the same sample are listed, as sequenced in a study of cytomegalovirus exposure and HLA in healthy donors. PCR employed 60 Vbeta and 13 Jbeta primers. Sequenced by immunoSEQ multiplex PCR; TCRdb stores in-frame clones only, minus some. The sample consists of 200,000 to 250,000 clones, 65% to 85% of them appearing once. Sequenced: PBMCs. These receptors were taken from a woman aged 25 to 39 in good health and CMV-seronegative.

The chain combines TRBV28 with TRBJ2-1, with 10 bases fitting TRBD2. Looked up from germline, CDR1 is MDHEN and CDR2 is SYDVKM. The J segment lost 5 bases and the V segment lost 3 bases, leaving 1 base of the junction unmatched. The CDR3 consists of 14 residues. DNA for the CDR3: TGTGCCAGCAGTTTTCTAGCGGGAGACAATGAGCAGTTCTTC. This encodes CASSFLAGDNEQFF.

The genes are TRBV18 and TRBJ2-3; no clear D gene. The CDR3 loop spans 10 amino acids. CDR1 KGHSH and CDR2 LQKENI come from the germline V gene. CDR3 region: CAFQSDTQYF. The CDR3 region has the DNA TGTGCTTTTCAGTCAGATACGCAGTATTTT.

V is TRBV18 and J is TRBJ2-7, with TRBD1 matching 12 bases. The CDR3 totals 15 residues. The germline V gene encodes CDR1 KGHSH and CDR2 LQKENI. Trimming cost V 3 bases and J 4 bases; bases outside gene matches: 4. The DNA for the CDR3 is TGTGCCAGCTCACCTCCGGGACAGGGGGCTTACGAGCAGTACTTC. This codes for CASSPPGQGAYEQYF.

The chain has TRBV7-9 and TRBJ2-5; tentatively, D is TRBD2 (6 bases). Germline V gene data show CDR1 as SEHNR and CDR2 as FQNEAQ (reference sequence). This CDR3 contains 14 residues. Between the trimmed V and J ends, which lost 1 base and 5 bases, there was a span of 11 bases. Written as DNA, the CDR3 is TGTGCCAGCAGCTTAGGGAGCGGAGGGGAGACCCAGTACTTC. Amino acids: CASSLGSGGETQYF.

The CDR3 loop is CASSSQGLSPLHF. In DNA form, the CDR3 reads TGTGCCAGCAGCTCCCAGGGTCTTTCACCCCTCCACTTT. V gene TRBV11-2 combines with J gene TRBJ1-6; the D gene is possibly TRBD1 (5 bases). V was pared by 4 bases and J by 9 bases, with 10 bases between. Germline CDR1 is SGHAT and CDR2 is FQNNGV. CDR3 length: 13 residues.

V gene TRBV30 combines with J gene TRBJ1-6, with D unresolved. The CDR3 is made up of 14 amino acids. The germline CDR1 and CDR2 sequences are GTSNPN and SVGIG (reference sequence). V dropped 3 bases and J dropped 7 bases, with 13 bases sitting between them. The CDR3 spells CAWREGIRNSPLHF. The CDR3 nucleotides read TGTGCCTGGAGAGAGGGTATTAGGAATTCACCCCTCCACTTT.

This chain links TRBV7-9 with TRBJ2-1; TRBD2 aligns across 13 bases. The CDR3 extends over 16 amino acids. CDR1 and CDR2 from the germline V gene are SEHNR and FQNEAQ (reference sequence). Trimming at V came to 5 bases and at J to 10 bases, leaving 11 bases not matched to a gene. The CDR3, as DNA: TGTGCCAGCAGCGTTACCGGACTAGCGGGAGTACGGGAGCAGTTCTTC. Protein: CASSVTGLAGVREQFF.

This clone has only one observation. This chain connects TRBV2 to TRBJ2-7; TRBD1 matches at 9 bases. V gave up 1 base and J gave up 3 bases; unmatched junction bases: 1. Germline lookup yields CDR1 SNHLY and CDR2 FYNNEI. This CDR3 comprises 14 residues. CDR3 region: CASSEGTGDYEQYF. The CDR3 DNA reads TGTGCCAGCAGTGAAGGGACAGGGGACTACGAGCAGTACTTC.

The chain combines TRBV28 with TRBJ1-2; TRBD1 might be the D (6 bases). CDR1 is MDHEN and CDR2 is SYDVKM in the germline V gene. The ends were cut back, 2 bases at V and 8 bases at J, with 15 bases in the middle. This CDR3 has 14 residues. CDR3 region: CASSLRGAAFGYTF. The CDR3 DNA follows: TGTGCCAGCAGTTTACGGGGGGCGGCTTTCGGCTACACCTTC.

V and J are TRBV7-8 and TRBJ1-2; D ambiguous. Germline-derived CDR1 and CDR2 are SGHVS and FQNEAQ. The CDR3 spans 14 residues. The ends were cut back, 5 bases at V and 7 bases at J, with 17 bases in the middle. The CDR3 protein is CASSPHRREAGYTF. CDR3 bases: TGTGCCAGCAGCCCACACCGACGGGAGGCTGGCTACACCTTC.

This clone turned up a few times. This chain links TRBV5-1 with TRBJ2-3, with D maybe TRBD1 (7 bases). Trimming cost V 2 bases and J 4 bases, with 17 bases left between them. This CDR3 comprises 16 residues. Germline V gene lookup returns CDR1 SGHRS and CDR2 YFSETQ. In DNA form, the CDR3 reads TGCGCCAGCAGCTTAGGGGGCGGGAAGTCTGCAGATACGCAGTATTTT. This encodes CASSLGGGKSADTQYF.

This clone was seen only a few times. CDR3 region: CASSLVWGGSYGYTF. The CDR3 region has the DNA TGTGCCAGCAGCTTAGTTTGGGGGGGAAGCTATGGCTACACCTTC. The V and J genes are TRBV7-2 and TRBJ1-2; tentatively, D is TRBD1 (5 bases). From germline, CDR1 is SGHTA and CDR2 FQGNSA. This CDR3 has 15 residues. V lost 1 base and J lost 4, with 13 bases in between.

This chain uses TRBV10-2 with TRBJ1-6; D is perhaps TRBD1 (6 bases). V shed 1 base and J shed 15 bases, with 16 bases lying between them. The CDR3 loop spans 14 amino acids. Germline V lookup: CDR1 WSHSY, CDR2 SAAADI. This CDR3 reads CASSEYEDSRSLHF. As DNA, the CDR3 is TGCGCCAGCAGTGAGTACGAGGACAGCCGTAGCCTCCACTTT.